This TCR beta chain is from a study of blood T cells in healthy people across ages. Sample-barcoded 5' priming and a J-beta primer mix drove a second PCR of roughly 7 to 11 cycles. TCRdb re-analysed the 5' RACE reads in MiXCR, keeping a single row per CDR3 protein. The sample records about a million distinct CDR3 sequences, more than 30% being singletons. Trimming took off 0 bases at V and 2 bases at J, with 12 bases between the two ends. Germline V gene data show CDR1 as SGHRS and CDR2 as YFSETQ. The CDR3 contains 16 residues. Sequencing used blood. The chain carries TRBV5-1 and TRBJ1-3; D unclear. The sequence derives from a man aged 18 to 29 in good health. The CDR3 sequence is CASSLDILGTGNTIYF. Written as DNA, the CDR3 is TGCGCCAGCAGCTTGGATATCCTTGGGACTGGAAACACCATATATTTT.